The 5 T cell receptor beta chains reported below all come from one sample, sequenced in a study of T cells in women clearing cervical HPV infection. Sequencing used immunoSEQ multiplex PCR; TCRdb keeps in-frame clones, though not all of them. The table lists about 20,000 clones. Sequencing used blood buffy coat. All receptors derive from a woman aged 18 to 75 with a cervical HPV16 infection that either progressed to CIN3+ or cleared (not recorded which).

For this clone: The DNA ends 3 residues before the CDR3 does, and the rest of the CDR3 is filled in from the germline J gene. This sequence joins TRBV20-1 and TRBJ2-3; 9 bases align to TRBD2. Trimming at V came to 5 bases and at J to 2 bases, leaving 5 bases not matched to a gene. Germline values: CDR1 DFQATT, CDR2 SNEGSKA (reference sequence). CDR3 length: 14 amino acids. This CDR3 reads CSALSGGNTDTQYF. The CDR3 bases that were read are TGCAGTGCTCTAAGCGGGGGGAACACAGATACG.

A note on this clone: Other nucleotide sequences from this sample produce the same CDR3. The CDR3 loop is CASSPGLSSGNTIYF. The part of the CDR3 DNA that was read is TGTGCCAGCAGCCCGGGACTTTCCTCTGGAAACACC. V and J are TRBV7-2 and TRBJ1-3; perhaps TRBD1 as D (5 bases). The read falls 3 residues short of the CDR3 end, and the missing part is taken from the germline J gene. The germline V gene has CDR1 SGHTA and CDR2 FQGNSA. This CDR3 has 15 residues. Deletions cut 5 bases from V and 0 bases from J, with 11 bases between.

Of note for this clone: The CDR3 goes on 3 residues after the read ends, and that part is filled in from the germline J gene. The chain carries TRBV19 and TRBJ1-2; a possible D gene is TRBD1 (5 bases). The CDR3 is 15 amino acids. Germline V gives CDR1 LNHDA, CDR2 SQIVND (reference sequence). CDR3 DNA (partial): TGTGCCTCCCGGGGGACGGGCGGCTCCTACAATGAC. It encodes CASRGTGGSYND. The full CDR3 protein is CASRGTGGSYNDYTF.

To note about this clone: Read data end 3 residues before the CDR3 end; the end is taken from the germline J gene. The genes are TRBV20-1 and TRBJ2-1; TRBD1 agrees at 8 bases. This CDR3 is 16 amino acids long. V shed 2 bases, J shed 1 base, and the junction held 7 bases outside the gene matches. Germline V lookup: CDR1 DFQATT, CDR2 SNEGSKA (reference sequence). CDR3 DNA, as far as it was read: TGCAGTGCTAGACCTTCCAGGGGGCTGTCCTACAATGAG. Its protein is CSARPSRGLSYNE. The full CDR3 protein is CSARPSRGLSYNEQFF.

The CDR3 loop is CASTLTGIETQYF. CDR3 bases read: TGTGCCAGCACCTTGACTGGAATAGAGACC. This chain connects TRBV2 to TRBJ2-5; D gene ambiguous. The observed sequence ends 3 residues before the CDR3 terminus, with the missing tail filled in from the germline J gene. This CDR3 is 13 amino acids long. The V gene lost 7 bases and the J gene lost 4 bases, with 13 bases spanning the gap. Looked up from germline, CDR1 is SNHLY and CDR2 is FYNNEI.